The source of this TCR beta chain is a study of T cells expressing NK-cell markers. Findings and caveats of the study: Dominant NKG2C+ clonotypes made up roughly 1.0-7.5% of CD8+ T cells in a handful of donors.

Making the TCR beta cDNA relied on 5'RACE template switching with UMIs. From its re-call of the 5' RACE reads, TCRdb lists each CDR3 protein once, without DNA. The sample has about 150,000 distinct CDR3 sequences; the top ten hold 37%. A remark on this clonotype: Antigen: not known.

The sequence was obtained from a woman between 45 and 60 years old in good health. The sequenced material came from blood T cells: a sorted CD56 or NKG2C T cell subset, CD4+ or CD8+ T cells, or bulk PBMC T cells (not recorded which).

CDR3 residues: CASSSGAASTDTQYF. The chain uses TRBV5-1 and TRBJ2-3; TCRdb designates TRBD2, a call that cannot be tested without DNA. The CDR3 has 15 amino acids. From germline, CDR1 is SGHRS and CDR2 YFSETQ.